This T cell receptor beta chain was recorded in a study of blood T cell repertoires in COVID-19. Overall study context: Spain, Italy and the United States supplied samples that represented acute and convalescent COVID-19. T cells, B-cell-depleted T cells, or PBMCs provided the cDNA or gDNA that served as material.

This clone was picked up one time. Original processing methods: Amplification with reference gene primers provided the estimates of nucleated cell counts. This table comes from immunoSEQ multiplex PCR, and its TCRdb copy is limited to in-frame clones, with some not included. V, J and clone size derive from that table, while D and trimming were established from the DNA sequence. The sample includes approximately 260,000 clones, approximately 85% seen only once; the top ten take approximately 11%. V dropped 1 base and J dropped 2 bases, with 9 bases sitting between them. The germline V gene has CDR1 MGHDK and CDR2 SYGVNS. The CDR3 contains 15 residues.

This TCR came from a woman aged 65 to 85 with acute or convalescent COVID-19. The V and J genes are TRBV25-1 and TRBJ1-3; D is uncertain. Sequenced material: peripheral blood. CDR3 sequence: CASSESRPTGNTIYF. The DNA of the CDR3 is TGTGCCAGCAGTGAATCCAGGCCGACTGGAAACACCATATATTTT.